This TCR beta chain was identified in a study of cytomegalovirus exposure and HLA in healthy donors. With 6 bases clipped from V and 5 bases from J, the junction kept 6 bases outside the gene matches. The CDR3 runs 13 residues. Germline V gene data show CDR1 as SGHKS and CDR2 as YYEKEE (reference sequence). The PCR used 60 Vbeta and 13 Jbeta primers. The repertoire was sequenced with immunoSEQ multiplex PCR; TCRdb's copy has only in-frame clones and lacks some. The profile covers about 120,000 clones, with around three quarters appearing a single time and 4.5% to 6% taken by the ten largest. This sequence was found in a man between 18 and 29 years old in good health and CMV-seropositive. Material for sequencing was PBMCs. The chain is built from TRBV5-5 and TRBJ2-7; 9 bases agree with TRBD1. The CDR3 here is CASTGTGGNEQYF. The CDR3 DNA sequence: TGTGCCAGCACCGGTACAGGGGGCAACGAGCAGTACTTC.